This T cell receptor (beta chain) was obtained from a study of blood T cells in healthy people across ages. Study background: In model experiments, template switching was able to capture about one barcoded beta molecule for every two T cells that were present. Whole-study findings and limits: Compared with aged donors, long-lived donors showed fewer expanded clones, suggesting selection.

The CDR3 covers 18 residues. The second PCR ran roughly 7 to 12 cycles with a sample-barcoded 5' primer and J-beta primers. TCRdb itself ran the 5' RACE reads through MiXCR, one entry per CDR3 protein. This table holds about 1.6 million distinct CDR3 sequences, almost 35% found once. Remarks on this clonotype: Antigen: not known.

The sequence came from a woman in her 30s in good health. Sequenced material: blood. The V call is TRBV21-1, the J call TRBJ2-7; the table's D call, TRBD1, was not checked against the DNA. TRBV21-1 is a recognized pseudogene. The DNA for the CDR3 is TGTGCCAGCAGCCTCAGAGGGGTACAGGGGCCTTCCTCCTACGAGCAGTACTTC. Translated, it gives CASSLRGVQGPSSYEQYF.